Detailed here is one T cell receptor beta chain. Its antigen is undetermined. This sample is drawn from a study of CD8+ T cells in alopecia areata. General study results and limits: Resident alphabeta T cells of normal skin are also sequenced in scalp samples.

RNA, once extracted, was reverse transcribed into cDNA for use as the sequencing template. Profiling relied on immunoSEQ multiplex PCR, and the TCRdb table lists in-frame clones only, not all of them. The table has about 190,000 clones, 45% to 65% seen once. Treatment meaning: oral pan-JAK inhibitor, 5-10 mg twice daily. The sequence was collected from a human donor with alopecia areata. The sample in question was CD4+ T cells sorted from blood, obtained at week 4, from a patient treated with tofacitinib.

The CDR3 DNA reads TGTGCCTGGACAAAGTATAATGAAAAACTGTTTTTT. Encoded protein: CAWTKYNEKLFF. This rearrangement joins TRBV30 to TRBJ1-4; D is unclear. The CDR3 loop spans 12 amino acids. The V gene lost 4 bases and the J gene lost 4 bases, with 7 bases spanning the gap. The V gene's germline CDR1 is GTSNPN and CDR2 SVGIG (reference sequence).